The following is a T cell receptor (beta chain) sequence with its context. The target antigen is unknown. The entry originates in a study of cytomegalovirus exposure and HLA in healthy donors. There are 13 residues in the CDR3. Per the germline V gene, CDR1 is LGHNA and CDR2 is YSLEER. V shed 3 bases, J shed 5 bases, and the junction held 2 bases outside the gene matches. Here immunoSEQ multiplex PCR was the method, and the copy in TCRdb shows in-frame clones only, minus some. The table lists roughly 300,000 clones, roughly 90% of them singletons. General study findings and limits: Most TCR sequences were rare, but some public TCRs occurred in many donors.

The sample comprised PBMCs. The rearrangement uses TRBV4-3 and TRBJ1-1, with 8 bases fitting TRBD1. The TCR comes from a woman between 18 and 30 years old in good health and CMV-seronegative. CDR3 in amino acids: CASSQTGDTEAFF. In nucleotides, the CDR3 is TGCGCCAGCAGCCAGACAGGGGATACTGAAGCTTTCTTT.